This T cell receptor beta chain is from a study of cytomegalovirus exposure and HLA in healthy donors. Study-level points and caveats: Several V segments, TRBV6-2 and TRBV6-3 among them, could not be told apart and were dropped.

Both 60 Vbeta primers and 13 Jbeta primers went into the PCR. Some clones are missing from TCRdb's copy, which holds only in-frame ones; the method was immunoSEQ multiplex PCR. Of 170,000 or so clones in the sample, just under 80% were seen once. This CDR3 is 16 amino acids long. V lost 0 bases and J lost 0, with 10 bases in between. CDR1 and CDR2 (germline): SNHLY, FYNNEI. As for this clone: What it binds is not known.

This clonotype originated in a woman aged 45 to 65 in good health and CMV-seropositive. Sequencing was performed on PBMCs. The rearrangement links TRBV2 to TRBJ2-3; D gene ambiguous. The CDR3 spells CASSEARSSSTDTQYF. Written as DNA, the CDR3 is TGTGCCAGCAGTGAAGCGCGGTCTAGTAGCACAGATACGCAGTATTTT.